This TCR beta chain was sequenced in a study of blood T cell repertoires in COVID-19 (TCRdb year 2020). Describing the broader study: Samples covering the acute and convalescent phases of COVID-19 were provided by collaborators in the United States, Italy and Spain. A freely available public database, intended as a resource for researchers studying the immune response to SARS-CoV-2, is where the repertoires were released. The sample metadata nearly always contained a de-identified subject ID, COVID-19 status, age in years and sex. HLA class I and class II types, where available, came from metadata supplied by the sample provider rather than from assay-based typing. The material from the prospective study consisted of cDNA or gDNA derived from T cells, B-cell-depleted T cells, or PBMCs. Subjects who had been exposed to COVID-19, were actively infected with it, or had recovered from it provided the deeply sampled blood TCRbeta repertoires that made up the dataset. Samples came from the ongoing ImmuneRACE study (first 160 participants) plus 1,254 subjects from 6 global collaborators.

TCRbeta CDR3 regions were amplified from genomic DNA by means of the immunoSEQ Assay, a bias-controlled multiplex PCR. The source study handled its data this way. Within the assay, amplification of reference gene primers was used to estimate how many nucleated cells each sample contained. To quantify the absolute abundance of each unique TCRbeta CDR3 rearrangement, sequence reads were collapsed and filtered. For each sample, productive Simpson clonality was calculated as the square root of Simpson's diversity index over productive rearrangements. As stored in TCRdb, this immuneACCESS dataset retains in-frame rearrangements with V and J assigned. A fraction of the clones does not appear; measured against another copy, unresolved V genes explain less than half of the discrepancy, and the remainder lacks a known reason. V and J calls and clone size are copied from that table; D and trimming were computed from the DNA. This sample comprises 400,000 to 550,000 clones, 70% to 90% of them detected only once. Approximately 2% of the sample lies in the top ten.

The study at large found these results: How much clinical and demographic metadata was included differed by source and by participant, and the metadata was provided uncurated.

Participants in the prospective study were enrolled through a virtual design, were aged roughly 18 to 100 years, and lived in approximately 25 United States geographic areas. In the prospective study, participants were assigned to cohorts based on the clinical history participants reported in a screening survey and a study questionnaire. In the prospective study, mobile phlebotomists collected whole blood, serum and a nasopharyngeal or oropharyngeal swab from each participant. Additional blood draws and questionnaires over an approximately two-month period could optionally be provided by prospective study participants. Blood samples from the prospective study were shipped frozen or at room temperature prior to DNA extraction. Worth noting for this clone: What this receptor recognizes is not known. No base quality values were provided; no much bigger clone lies one nucleotide off.

There are 13 amino acids in the CDR3, from cysteine to phenylalanine inclusive. The entry retains the CDR3 DNA only, 39 bases that are in frame from base 1. CDR1 and CDR2 are read off the germline V gene (reference sequence) as LGHDT and YNNKEL. From V the trimming removes 6 bases and from J it removes 2 bases, while the gene matches leave 4 bases of the junction unaccounted for. Material: PBMCs or T cells enriched from blood (not recorded which). The chain joins TRBV3-1 (or the pseudogene TRBV3-2) to TRBJ2-7; 7 middle bases align to TRBD2. This TCR came from a woman younger than 35 with acute COVID-19. The sequenced DNA: TGTGCCAGCAGTTACGCGGGAGCCTACGAGCAGTACTTC. It is translated as CASSYAGAYEQYF.